This entry concerns a single T cell receptor (beta chain). Germline CDR1 and CDR2: SNHLY and FYNNEI. Trimming took 2 bases from V and 0 from J, leaving 8 bases between them. The CDR3 is 14 residues long. The source of the sample is a study of blood T cell repertoires in COVID-19. The overall study: Acute and convalescent COVID-19 samples came from the United States, Italy and Spain. The cDNA or gDNA used as material had been derived from T cells, B-cell-depleted T cells, or PBMCs.

Study processing details: Amplification of reference gene primers provided the estimated nucleated cell counts. Clones were sequenced by immunoSEQ multiplex PCR, and TCRdb holds only the in-frame ones, with some missing. That table gives V, J and clone size, and the DNA gave D and trimming. In the table there are roughly 55,000 clones, about 89% of which are singletons. This chain links TRBV2 with TRBJ2-7; D call uncertain. This TCR derives from a man aged 60 to 69 with active or convalescent COVID-19. Material for sequencing was peripheral blood. CDR3 bases: TGTGCCAGCAGTGAAACGCCTAGCTCCTACGAGCAGTACTTC. Protein: CASSETPSSYEQYF.